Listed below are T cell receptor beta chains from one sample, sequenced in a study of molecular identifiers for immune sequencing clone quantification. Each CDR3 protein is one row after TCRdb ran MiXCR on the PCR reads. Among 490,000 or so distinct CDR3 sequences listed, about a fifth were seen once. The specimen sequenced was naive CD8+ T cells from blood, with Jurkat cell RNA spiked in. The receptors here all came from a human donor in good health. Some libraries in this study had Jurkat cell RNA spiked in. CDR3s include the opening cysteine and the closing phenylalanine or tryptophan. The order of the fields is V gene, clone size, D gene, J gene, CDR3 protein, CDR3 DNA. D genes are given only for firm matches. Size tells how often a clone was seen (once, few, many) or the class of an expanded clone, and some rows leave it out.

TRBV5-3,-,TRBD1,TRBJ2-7,CASSSGTGAVYEQYF,TGTGCCAGCAGCTCGGGCACAGGGGCTGTCTACGAGCAGTACTTC
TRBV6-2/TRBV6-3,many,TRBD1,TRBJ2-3,CASSPFGDRHAGTDTQYF,TGTGCCAGCAGCCCCTTCGGGGACAGACATGCGGGCACAGATACGCAGTATTTT
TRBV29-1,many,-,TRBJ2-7,CSVAGTGTYEQYF,TGCAGCGTAGCCGGGACGGGCACCTACGAGCAGTACTTC
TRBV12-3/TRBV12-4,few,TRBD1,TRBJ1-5,CASSTGTAAYQPQHF,TGTGCCAGCAGTACCGGGACAGCCGCTTATCAGCCCCAGCATTTT
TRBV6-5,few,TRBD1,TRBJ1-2,CASRALGGADNYGYTF,TGTGCCAGCAGGGCTCTAGGGGGCGCGGATAACTATGGCTACACCTTC
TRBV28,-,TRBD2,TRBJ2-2,CAGSVRLAGLNTGELFF,TGTGCCGGCAGTGTGAGACTAGCGGGGTTGAACACCGGGGAGCTGTTTTTT
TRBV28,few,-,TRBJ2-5,CASSLGYEGATGTQYF,TGTGCCAGCAGTTTAGGTTACGAGGGAGCGACTGGGACCCAGTACTTC
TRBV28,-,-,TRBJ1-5,CASSHPTSGMADTQHF,TGTGCCAGCAGTCATCCTACTAGCGGGATGGCAGATACGCAGCATTTT
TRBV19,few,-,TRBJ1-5,CASSIRAGGNQPQHF,TGTGCCAGTAGTATAAGGGCAGGTGGGAATCAGCCCCAGCATTTT
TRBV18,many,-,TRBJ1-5,CASSPGASYQPQHF,TGTGCCAGCTCACCAGGGGCAAGCTATCAGCCCCAGCATTTT
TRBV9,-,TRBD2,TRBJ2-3,CASSVGGGGRLTDTQYF,TGTGCCAGCAGCGTAGGAGGCGGCGGGAGGTTGACAGATACGCAGTATTTT
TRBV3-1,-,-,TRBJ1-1,CASSQEWGWTEAFF,TGTGCCAGCAGCCAAGAATGGGGGTGGACTGAAGCTTTCTTT
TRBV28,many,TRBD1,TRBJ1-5,CASSTTGGGQPQHF,TGTGCCAGCAGCACTACAGGGGGGGGGCAGCCCCAGCATTTT
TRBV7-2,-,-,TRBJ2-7,CASSLEFHYEQYF,TGTGCCAGCAGCTTAGAGTTTCATTACGAGCAGTACTTC
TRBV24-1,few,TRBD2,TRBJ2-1,CATRPGGGNEQFF,TGTGCCACCAGGCCGGGGGGGGGCAATGAGCAGTTCTTC
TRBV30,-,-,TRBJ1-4,CAWIPIRLGFTTNEKLFF,TGTGCCTGGATCCCTATACGATTGGGATTCACAACTAATGAAAAACTGTTTTTT
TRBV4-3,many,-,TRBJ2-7,CASSQDRNSYEQYF,TGCGCCAGCAGCCAAGATAGGAACAGCTACGAGCAGTACTTC
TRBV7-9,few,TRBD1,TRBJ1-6,CASSLAGQGNSPLHF,TGTGCCAGCAGCCTTGCCGGACAGGGGAATTCACCCCTCCACTTT
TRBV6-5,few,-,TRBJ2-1,CASLAEGGDGQFF,TGTGCCAGCTTAGCGGAGGGGGGGGATGGGCAGTTCTTC
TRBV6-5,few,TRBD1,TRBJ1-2,CASSWRTGYGYTF,TGTGCCAGCAGTTGGCGGACAGGTTATGGCTACACCTTC
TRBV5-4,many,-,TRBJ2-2,CASRATRTGELFF,TGTGCCAGCAGAGCGACGAGGACCGGGGAGCTGTTTTTT
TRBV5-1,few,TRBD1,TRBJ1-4,CASGGQGSPNEKLFF,TGCGCCAGCGGCGGACAGGGATCCCCTAATGAAAAACTGTTTTTT
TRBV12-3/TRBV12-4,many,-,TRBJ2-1,CASSLGLTSYNEQFF,TGTGCCAGCAGTTTAGGCCTCACCTCCTACAATGAGCAGTTCTTC